This T cell receptor (beta chain) came from a study of T cells in Graves' hyperthyroidism and ophthalmopathy. This clonotype has ten or more counts. What it binds is unknown. From germline, CDR1 is MDHEN and CDR2 SYDVKM. This CDR3 has 13 residues. Trimming stripped 1 base from V and 5 bases from J, with 6 bases between. Study results and limitations: A 13 V-J signature model discriminated ophthalmopathy versus stable hyperthyroidism.

What was amplified from RNA transcripts were TCR beta CDR3 regions. Carried out on the TCR CDR3, a first-round RT-PCR used the HTBI primer set. TCRdb called the multiplex PCR reads again in MiXCR, with one record for every CDR3 protein. Altogether roughly 360,000 distinct CDR3 sequences are present, approximately 13% being singletons, with the ten largest covering less than 25%. J is TRBJ2-4 and V is TRBV28; D possibly corresponds to TRBD2 (5 bases). The sequence was collected from a man aged 25-40 years with Graves' hyperthyroidism that later progressed to Graves' ophthalmopathy. Sequencing was carried out using blood. The chain's CDR3 is CASSLFGENIQYF. In DNA, the CDR3 is TGTGCCAGCAGTTTATTCGGGGAAAACATTCAGTACTTC.